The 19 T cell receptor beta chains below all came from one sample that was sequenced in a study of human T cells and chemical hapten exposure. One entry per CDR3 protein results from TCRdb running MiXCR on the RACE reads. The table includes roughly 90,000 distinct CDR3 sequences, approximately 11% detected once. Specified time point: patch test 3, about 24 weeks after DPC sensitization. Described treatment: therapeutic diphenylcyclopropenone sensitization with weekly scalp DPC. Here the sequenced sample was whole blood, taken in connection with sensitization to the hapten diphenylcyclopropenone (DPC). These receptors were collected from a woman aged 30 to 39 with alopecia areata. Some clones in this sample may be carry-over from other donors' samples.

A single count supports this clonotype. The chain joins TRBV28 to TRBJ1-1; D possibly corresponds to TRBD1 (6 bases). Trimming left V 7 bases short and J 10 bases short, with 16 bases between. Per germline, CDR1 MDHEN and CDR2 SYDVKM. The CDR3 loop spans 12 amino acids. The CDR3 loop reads CASTWSDRRAFF. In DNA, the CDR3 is TGTGCCAGCACCTGGTCAGACAGGAGAGCTTTCTTT.

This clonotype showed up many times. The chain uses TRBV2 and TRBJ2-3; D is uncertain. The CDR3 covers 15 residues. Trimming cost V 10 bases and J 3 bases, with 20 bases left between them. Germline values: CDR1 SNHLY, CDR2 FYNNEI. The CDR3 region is CATTLPGHGTDTQYF. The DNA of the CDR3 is TGTGCCACCACCCTTCCGGGCCATGGGACAGATACGCAGTATTTT. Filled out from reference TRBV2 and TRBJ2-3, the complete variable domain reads EPEVTQTPSHQVTQMGQEVILRCVPISNHLYFYWYRQILGQKVEFLVSFYNNEISEKSEIFDDQFSVERPDGSNFTLKIRSTKLEDSAMYFCATTLPGHGTDTQYFGPGTRLTVL.

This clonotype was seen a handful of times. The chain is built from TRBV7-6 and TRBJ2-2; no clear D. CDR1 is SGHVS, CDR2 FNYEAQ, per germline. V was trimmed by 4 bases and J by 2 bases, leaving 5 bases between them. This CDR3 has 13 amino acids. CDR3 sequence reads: CASSSLNTGELFF. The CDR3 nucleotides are TGTGCCAGCAGCTCCCTCAACACCGGGGAGCTGTTTTTT. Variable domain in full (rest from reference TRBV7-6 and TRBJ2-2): GAGVSQSPRYKVTKRGQDVALRCDPISGHVSLYWYRQALGQGPEFLTYFNYEAQQDKSGLPNDRFSAERPEGSISTLTIQRTEQRDSAMYRCASSSLNTGELFFGEGSRLTVL.

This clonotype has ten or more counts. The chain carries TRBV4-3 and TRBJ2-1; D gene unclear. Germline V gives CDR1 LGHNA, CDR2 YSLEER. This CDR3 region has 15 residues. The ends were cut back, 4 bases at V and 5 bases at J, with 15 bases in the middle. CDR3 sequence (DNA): TGCGCCAGCAGCCTTCAAATAGAGGTCCACAATGAGCAGTTCTTC. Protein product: CASSLQIEVHNEQFF.

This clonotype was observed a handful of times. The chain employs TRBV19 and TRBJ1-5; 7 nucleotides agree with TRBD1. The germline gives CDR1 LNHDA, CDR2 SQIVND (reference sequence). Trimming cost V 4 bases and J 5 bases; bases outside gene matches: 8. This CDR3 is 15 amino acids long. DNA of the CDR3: TGTGCCAGTAGTAATCCGATCAGGGGGGATCAGCCCCAGCATTTT. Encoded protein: CASSNPIRGDQPQHF.

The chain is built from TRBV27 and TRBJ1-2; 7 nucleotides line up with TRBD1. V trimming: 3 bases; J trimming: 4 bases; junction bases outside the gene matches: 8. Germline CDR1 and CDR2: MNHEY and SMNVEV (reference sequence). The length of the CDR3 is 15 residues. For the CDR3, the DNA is TGTGCCAGCAGTTTTGTAGGGGGCGGGAGCTATGGCTACACCTTC. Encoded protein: CASSFVGGGSYGYTF.

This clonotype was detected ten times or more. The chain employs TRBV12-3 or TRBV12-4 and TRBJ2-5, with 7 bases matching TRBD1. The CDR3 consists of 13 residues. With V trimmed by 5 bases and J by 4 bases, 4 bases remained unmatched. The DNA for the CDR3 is TGTGCCAGCAGTCTACAGGGGCTAGAGACCCAGTACTTC. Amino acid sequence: CASSLQGLETQYF.

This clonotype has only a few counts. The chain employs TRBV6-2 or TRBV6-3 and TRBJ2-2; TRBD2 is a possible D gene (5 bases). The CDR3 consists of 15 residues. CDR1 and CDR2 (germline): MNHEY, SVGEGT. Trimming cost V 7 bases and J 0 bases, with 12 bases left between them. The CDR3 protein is CASTKGLTNTGELFF. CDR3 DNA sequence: TGTGCCAGCACCAAAGGACTGACGAACACCGGGGAGCTGTTTTTT.

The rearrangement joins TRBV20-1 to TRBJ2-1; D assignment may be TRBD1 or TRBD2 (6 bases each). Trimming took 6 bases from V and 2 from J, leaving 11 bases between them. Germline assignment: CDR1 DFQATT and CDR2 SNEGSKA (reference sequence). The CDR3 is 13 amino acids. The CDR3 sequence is CSALGGPYNEQFF. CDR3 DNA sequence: TGCAGTGCCCTAGGGGGGCCCTACAATGAGCAGTTCTTC.

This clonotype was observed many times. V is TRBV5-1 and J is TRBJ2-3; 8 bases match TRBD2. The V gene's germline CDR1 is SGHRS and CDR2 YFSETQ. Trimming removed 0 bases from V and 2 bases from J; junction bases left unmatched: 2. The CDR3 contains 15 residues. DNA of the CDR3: TGCGCCAGCAGCTTGGGACTAGCGTCCACAGATACGCAGTATTTT. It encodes CASSLGLASTDTQYF.

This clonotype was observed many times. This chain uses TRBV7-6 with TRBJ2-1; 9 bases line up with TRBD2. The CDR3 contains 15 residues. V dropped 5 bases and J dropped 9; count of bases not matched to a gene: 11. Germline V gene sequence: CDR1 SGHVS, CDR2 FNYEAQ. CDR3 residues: CASSPGAAGGGEQFF. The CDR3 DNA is TGTGCCAGCAGCCCTGGAGCAGCGGGAGGCGGTGAGCAGTTCTTC.

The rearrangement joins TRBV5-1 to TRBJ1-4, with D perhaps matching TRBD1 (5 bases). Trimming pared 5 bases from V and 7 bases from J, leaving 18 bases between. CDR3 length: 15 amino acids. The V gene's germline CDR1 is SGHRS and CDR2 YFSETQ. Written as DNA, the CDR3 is TGCGCCAGCAGAGGTCTCCAGGGAGAAAGTGAAAAACTGTTTTTT. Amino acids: CASRGLQGESEKLFF.

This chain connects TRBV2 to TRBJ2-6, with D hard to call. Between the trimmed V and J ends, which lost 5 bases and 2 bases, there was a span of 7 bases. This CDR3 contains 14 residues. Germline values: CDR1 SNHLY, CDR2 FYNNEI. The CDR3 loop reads CASSLGTGANVLTF. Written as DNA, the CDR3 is TGTGCCAGCAGTCTGGGGACTGGGGCCAACGTCCTGACTTTC.

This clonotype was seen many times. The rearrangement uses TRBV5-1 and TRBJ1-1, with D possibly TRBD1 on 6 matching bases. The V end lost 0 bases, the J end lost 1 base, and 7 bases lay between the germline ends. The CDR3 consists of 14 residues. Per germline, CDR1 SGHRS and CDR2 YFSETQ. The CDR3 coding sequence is TGCGCCAGCAGCTTGGTAGGGGGGAACACTGAAGCTTTCTTT. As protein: CASSLVGGNTEAFF.

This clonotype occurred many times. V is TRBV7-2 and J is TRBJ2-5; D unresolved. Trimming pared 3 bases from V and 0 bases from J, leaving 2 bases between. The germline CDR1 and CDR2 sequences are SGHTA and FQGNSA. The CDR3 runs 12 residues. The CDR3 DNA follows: TGTGCCAGCAGCTTGTACCAAGAGACCCAGTACTTC. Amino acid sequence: CASSLYQETQYF.

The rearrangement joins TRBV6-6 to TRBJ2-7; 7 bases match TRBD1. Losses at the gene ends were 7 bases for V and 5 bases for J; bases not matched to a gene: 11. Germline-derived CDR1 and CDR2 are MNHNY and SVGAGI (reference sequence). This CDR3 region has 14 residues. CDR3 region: CASTKDRPRNEQYF. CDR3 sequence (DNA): TGTGCCAGCACCAAGGACAGGCCCAGGAACGAGCAGTACTTC.

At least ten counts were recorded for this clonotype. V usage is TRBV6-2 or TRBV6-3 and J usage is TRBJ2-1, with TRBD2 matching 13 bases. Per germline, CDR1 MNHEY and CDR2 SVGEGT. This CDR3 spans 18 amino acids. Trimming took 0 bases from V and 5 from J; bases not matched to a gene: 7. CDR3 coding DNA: TGTGCCAGCAGTTACTCCCCGGGACTAGCGGGAACCCACAATGAGCAGTTCTTC. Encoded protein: CASSYSPGLAGTHNEQFF.

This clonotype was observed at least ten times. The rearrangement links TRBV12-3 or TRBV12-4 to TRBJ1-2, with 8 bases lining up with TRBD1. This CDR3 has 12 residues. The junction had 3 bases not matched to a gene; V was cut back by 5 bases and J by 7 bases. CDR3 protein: CASSPGGTGYTF. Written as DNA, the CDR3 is TGTGCCAGCAGTCCAGGGGGCACTGGCTACACCTTC.

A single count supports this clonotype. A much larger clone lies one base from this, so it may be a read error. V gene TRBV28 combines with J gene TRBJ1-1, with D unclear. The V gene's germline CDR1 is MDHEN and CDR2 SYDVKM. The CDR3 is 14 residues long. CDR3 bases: TGTGCCTGCAGTTTAGATTGGGGGAACACTGAAGCTTTCTTT. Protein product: CACSLDWGNTEAFF.